The rows below give T cell receptor beta chains drawn from one sample of a study of cytomegalovirus exposure and HLA in healthy donors. The repertoire was sequenced with immunoSEQ multiplex PCR; TCRdb's copy has only in-frame clones and lacks some. Among roughly 200,000 clones listed, around 82% were seen once. The material sequenced was PBMCs. These receptors were obtained from a woman in her 30s in good health and CMV-seropositive. The CDR3 runs from the conserved cysteine through the conserved F or W. A D gene is named only where the DNA matches it firmly. Size is omitted from some rows. Given values are once, few, many or a class for expanded clones.

CDR3nt: TGTGCCAGCAGCGTTGATCAGGGGGTTTTTTGGAATGAGCAGTTCTTC
CDR3aa: CASSVDQGVFWNEQFF
len: 16
v_gene: TRBV7-2
j_gene: TRBJ2-1
abundance: .
d_gene: TRBD1

CDR3nt: TGCGCCAGCAACCCGGGACAGGGTTTCGCAGATACGCAGTATTTT
CDR3aa: CASNPGQGFADTQYF
len: 15
v_gene: TRBV5-1
j_gene: TRBJ2-3
abundance: .
d_gene: TRBD1

CDR3nt: TGTGCCAGCAGTTTCGGGGAGACAAGATTTGAAGCTTTCTTT
CDR3aa: CASSFGETRFEAFF
len: 14
v_gene: TRBV27
j_gene: TRBJ1-1
abundance: .
d_gene: .

CDR3nt: TGTGCCAGCAGTGTATCTAGGACAGGGTCGGGGACTGAAGCTTTCTTT
CDR3aa: CASSVSRTGSGTEAFF
len: 16
v_gene: TRBV2
j_gene: TRBJ1-1
abundance: .
d_gene: TRBD1

CDR3nt: TGTGCCAGCAGCTTAGGTGGCGGGGGGTGGTACGAGCAGTACTTC
CDR3aa: CASSLGGGGWYEQYF
len: 15
v_gene: TRBV7-2
j_gene: TRBJ2-7
abundance: .
d_gene: TRBD2

CDR3nt: TGTGCCAGCAGCTTAGTAGGGACTAGCAGGGGTGAGCAGTTCTTC
CDR3aa: CASSLVGTSRGEQFF
len: 15
v_gene: TRBV7-8
j_gene: TRBJ2-1
abundance: .
d_gene: TRBD2

CDR3nt: TGTGCCAGCCAAATTCCACAGGGGATCAGGGCACCCCTCCACTTT
CDR3aa: CASQIPQGIRAPLHF
len: 15
v_gene: TRBV28
j_gene: TRBJ1-6
abundance: .
d_gene: TRBD1

CDR3nt: TGTGCCAGCTCACCCACCGGGACAGGGCAAGGAGATACGCAGTATTTT
CDR3aa: CASSPTGTGQGDTQYF
len: 16
v_gene: TRBV18
j_gene: TRBJ2-3
abundance: .
d_gene: TRBD1

CDR3nt: TGTGCCAGCATCACAGGGTTTATGAACACTGAAGCTTTCTTT
CDR3aa: CASITGFMNTEAFF
len: 14
v_gene: TRBV18
j_gene: TRBJ1-1
abundance: .
d_gene: .

CDR3nt: TGTGCCTGGAGCGCCACGGGACTCTCAGGGACCCAGTACTTC
CDR3aa: CAWSATGLSGTQYF
len: 14
v_gene: TRBV30
j_gene: TRBJ2-5
abundance: few
d_gene: .

CDR3nt: TGTGCCAGCAGTTGGGATCCGGGACAGGGGAACACTGAAGCTTTCTTT
CDR3aa: CASSWDPGQGNTEAFF
len: 16
v_gene: TRBV28
j_gene: TRBJ1-1
abundance: .
d_gene: TRBD1

CDR3nt: TGTGCCTGGAGTGTGGCTGAATGGTTTTGGGATACGCAGTATTTT
CDR3aa: CAWSVAEWFWDTQYF
len: 15
v_gene: TRBV30
j_gene: TRBJ2-3
abundance: .
d_gene: .

CDR3nt: TGCGCCAGCAGCCCGACCCCCGGGACAGTCACCGGGGAGCTGTTTTTT
CDR3aa: CASSPTPGTVTGELFF
len: 16
v_gene: TRBV4-1
j_gene: TRBJ2-2
abundance: .
d_gene: TRBD1

CDR3nt: TGTGCCAGCAGTTACAACGGACACTCCATCCAAGAGACCCAGTACTTC
CDR3aa: CASSYNGHSIQETQYF
len: 16
v_gene: TRBV6-6
j_gene: TRBJ2-5
abundance: .
d_gene: .

CDR3nt: TGTGCCAGCACTACAGGGCTATACGAGCAGTACTTC
CDR3aa: CASTTGLYEQYF
len: 12
v_gene: TRBV28
j_gene: TRBJ2-7
abundance: .
d_gene: .

CDR3nt: TGTGCCAGCAGTGAGCACAGGGATTCTTACGAGCAGTACTTC
CDR3aa: CASSEHRDSYEQYF
len: 14
v_gene: TRBV6-5
j_gene: TRBJ2-7
abundance: .
d_gene: .

CDR3nt: TGTGCCAGCAGTGAAGCGGGCGGGTCCAGAGGACCCCTCCACTTT
CDR3aa: CASSEAGGSRGPLHF
len: 15
v_gene: TRBV25-1
j_gene: TRBJ1-6
abundance: once
d_gene: .

CDR3nt: TGTGCCAGCAGCTTAGCGCCCGGACAGTTCTCTGGAAACACCATATATTTT
CDR3aa: CASSLAPGQFSGNTIYF
len: 17
v_gene: TRBV7-6
j_gene: TRBJ1-3
abundance: .
d_gene: .

CDR3nt: TGTGCCAGCAGTGAATATTCGGGGGACCAAGAGACCCAGTACTTC
CDR3aa: CASSEYSGDQETQYF
len: 15
v_gene: TRBV25-1
j_gene: TRBJ2-5
abundance: .
d_gene: .

CDR3nt: TGTGCCAGCAGCCTCCGGGATGAAGGGGGAAAACTGTTTTTT
CDR3aa: CASSLRDEGGKLFF
len: 14
v_gene: TRBV5-4
j_gene: TRBJ1-4
abundance: few
d_gene: .

CDR3nt: TGTGCCTGGGCCCCAGGGTTCGGTGAAGCTTTCTTT
CDR3aa: CAWAPGFGEAFF
len: 12
v_gene: TRBV30
j_gene: TRBJ1-1
abundance: few
d_gene: .

CDR3nt: TGTGCCAGCAGTAACCTAGACCGAGGAGAAAAACTGTTTTTT
CDR3aa: CASSNLDRGEKLFF
len: 14
v_gene: TRBV6-1
j_gene: TRBJ1-4
abundance: once
d_gene: .

CDR3nt: TGCGCCAGCAGCCTACTTTCGGGTCCAACTCCAGCCGAGCAGTACTTC
CDR3aa: CASSLLSGPTPAEQYF
len: 16
v_gene: TRBV5-1
j_gene: TRBJ2-7
abundance: .
d_gene: .

CDR3nt: TGCGCCAGCGGGAGGGGGGGGAACACTGAAGCTTTCTTT
CDR3aa: CASGRGGNTEAFF
len: 13
v_gene: TRBV5-1
j_gene: TRBJ1-1
abundance: .
d_gene: .

CDR3nt: TGTGCCAGCAGCCCACAGGGGAGCTATGGCTACACCTTC
CDR3aa: CASSPQGSYGYTF
len: 13
v_gene: TRBV5-4
j_gene: TRBJ1-2
abundance: .
d_gene: TRBD1

CDR3nt: TGTGCCAGTAGTGTCGGGACAGGGAACAATGAGCAGTTCTTC
CDR3aa: CASSVGTGNNEQFF
len: 14
v_gene: TRBV19
j_gene: TRBJ2-1
abundance: .
d_gene: TRBD1

CDR3nt: TGCGCCAGCAGCCAAACCGGGACAGTCTACGAGGGGCAGTACTTC
CDR3aa: CASSQTGTVYEGQYF
len: 15
v_gene: TRBV4-1
j_gene: TRBJ2-7
abundance: .
d_gene: TRBD1

CDR3nt: TGTGCCAGCAGCCGACTTGCCGCCCGGGAACAGCCCCAGCATTTT
CDR3aa: CASSRLAAREQPQHF
len: 15
v_gene: TRBV5-6
j_gene: TRBJ1-5
abundance: .
d_gene: .

CDR3nt: TGTGCCAGCAGTTTATATCAGTCGAACACCGGGGAGCTGTTTTTT
CDR3aa: CASSLYQSNTGELFF
len: 15
v_gene: TRBV28
j_gene: TRBJ2-2
abundance: .
d_gene: .

CDR3nt: TGTGCCAGCAGTTTACTTCTGGGACTAGCGGGAGGGCCCCACGAGCAGTACTTC
CDR3aa: CASSLLLGLAGGPHEQYF
len: 18
v_gene: TRBV27
j_gene: TRBJ2-7
abundance: once
d_gene: TRBD2

CDR3nt: TGTGCCAGCAGCCCCCGCGCAGGGCTCGATACGCAGTATTTT
CDR3aa: CASSPRAGLDTQYF
len: 14
v_gene: TRBV7-2
j_gene: TRBJ2-3
abundance: few
d_gene: .

CDR3nt: TGTGCCAGCAGCTTGGCGATCTGGGCAGGGGACGAGCAGTACTTC
CDR3aa: CASSLAIWAGDEQYF
len: 15
v_gene: TRBV5-6
j_gene: TRBJ2-7
abundance: .
d_gene: .

CDR3nt: TGTGCCAGCAGCTCCCCTGTAGCCGATCAAGAGACCCAGTACTTC
CDR3aa: CASSSPVADQETQYF
len: 15
v_gene: TRBV6-5
j_gene: TRBJ2-5
abundance: .
d_gene: .

CDR3nt: TGCAGCGTTGGGCGGGGAACAGTGTATAGCGAGCAGTACTTC
CDR3aa: CSVGRGTVYSEQYF
len: 14
v_gene: TRBV29-1
j_gene: TRBJ2-7
abundance: .
d_gene: .

CDR3nt: TGCGCCAGCAGCTTGGAAGCTAGCGACTACAATGAGCAGTTCTTC
CDR3aa: CASSLEASDYNEQFF
len: 15
v_gene: TRBV5-1
j_gene: TRBJ2-1
abundance: .
d_gene: .

CDR3nt: TGTGCCAGCAGTGTAACCTACGAGCAGTACTTC
CDR3aa: CASSVTYEQYF
len: 11
v_gene: TRBV6-1
j_gene: TRBJ2-7
abundance: .
d_gene: .

CDR3nt: TGTGCCAGTAGCGCGGACAGGCAGCCCCAGCATTTT
CDR3aa: CASSADRQPQHF
len: 12
v_gene: TRBV19
j_gene: TRBJ1-5
abundance: .
d_gene: TRBD1

CDR3nt: TGTGCCAGCAGCCCGGACAGGGGCCGGGAGACCCAGTACTTC
CDR3aa: CASSPDRGRETQYF
len: 14
v_gene: TRBV7-9
j_gene: TRBJ2-5
abundance: .
d_gene: TRBD1

CDR3nt: TGTGCCAGCAGCTTACGGGACAGAACCTACGAGCAGTACTTC
CDR3aa: CASSLRDRTYEQYF
len: 14
v_gene: TRBV5-4
j_gene: TRBJ2-7
abundance: .
d_gene: TRBD1

CDR3nt: TGCGCCAGCAGCGCGGGACAGTATAATTCACCCCTCCACTTT
CDR3aa: CASSAGQYNSPLHF
len: 14
v_gene: TRBV5-1
j_gene: TRBJ1-6
abundance: .
d_gene: TRBD1

CDR3nt: TGTGCCAGCAGCTTAGGGCCGGGGGGGGGAGGCACCGGGGAGCTGTTTTTT
CDR3aa: CASSLGPGGGGTGELFF
len: 17
v_gene: TRBV7-9
j_gene: TRBJ2-2
abundance: .
d_gene: TRBD2

CDR3nt: TGTGCCAGCAGCCTCCGGACAGCAACTAATGAAAAACTGTTTTTT
CDR3aa: CASSLRTATNEKLFF
len: 15
v_gene: TRBV7-6
j_gene: TRBJ1-4
abundance: .
d_gene: .

CDR3nt: TGTGCCAGTAGTATTCTGGGTGGAGCCTCCGCCAAAAACATTCAGTACTTC
CDR3aa: CASSILGGASAKNIQYF
len: 17
v_gene: TRBV19
j_gene: TRBJ2-4
abundance: .
d_gene: .

CDR3nt: TGTGCCAGCAGCTTGTGGAGTGCACCCAGAGTCCTGACTTTC
CDR3aa: CASSLWSAPRVLTF
len: 14
v_gene: TRBV5-6
j_gene: TRBJ2-6
abundance: .
d_gene: .

CDR3nt: TGTGCCAGCAGTCGCTGGACTAGGAATGAGCAGTTCTTC
CDR3aa: CASSRWTRNEQFF
len: 13
v_gene: TRBV6-8
j_gene: TRBJ2-1
abundance: .
d_gene: TRBD2

CDR3nt: TGTGCCAGCTCACCTCCCCTAGCGGGGGAACCTAATGAGCAGTTCTTC
CDR3aa: CASSPPLAGEPNEQFF
len: 16
v_gene: TRBV28
j_gene: TRBJ2-1
abundance: .
d_gene: TRBD2

CDR3nt: TGTGCCAGCATTGGGGGGGCCGCGGAGACCCAGTACTTC
CDR3aa: CASIGGAAETQYF
len: 13
v_gene: TRBV28
j_gene: TRBJ2-5
abundance: .
d_gene: .

CDR3nt: TGTGCCAGCAGCCTCCACCGTTTCGGGGTCAACACCGGGGAGCTGTTTTTT
CDR3aa: CASSLHRFGVNTGELFF
len: 17
v_gene: TRBV28
j_gene: TRBJ2-2
abundance: few
d_gene: .

CDR3nt: TGCAGCGTTGAACGAGGTCTGGGACTTGGCTACACCTTC
CDR3aa: CSVERGLGLGYTF
len: 13
v_gene: TRBV29-1
j_gene: TRBJ1-2
abundance: .
d_gene: .

CDR3nt: TGTGCCAGCAGTGAAGGTGGGAGCTCTGGAAACACCATATATTTT
CDR3aa: CASSEGGSSGNTIYF
len: 15
v_gene: TRBV2
j_gene: TRBJ1-3
abundance: .
d_gene: .

CDR3nt: TGCGCCAGCAGCTTGGTTGTGGGACAGGGGTCTTCACCCCTCCACTTT
CDR3aa: CASSLVVGQGSSPLHF
len: 16
v_gene: TRBV5-1
j_gene: TRBJ1-6
abundance: .
d_gene: TRBD1

CDR3nt: TGTGCCAGCATCAACGGGAAGAGTGCGGAAGAGCAGTTCTTC
CDR3aa: CASINGKSAEEQFF
len: 14
v_gene: TRBV5-4
j_gene: TRBJ2-1
abundance: .
d_gene: .

CDR3nt: TGTGCCAGCAGCCCGGCGGGACTAGCGCGAGTCGAGACCCAGTACTTC
CDR3aa: CASSPAGLARVETQYF
len: 16
v_gene: TRBV11-3
j_gene: TRBJ2-5
abundance: .
d_gene: TRBD2

CDR3nt: TGTGCCAGCAGTTCAGCGGGGCCTAACTCTGGAAACACCATATATTTT
CDR3aa: CASSSAGPNSGNTIYF
len: 16
v_gene: TRBV27
j_gene: TRBJ1-3
abundance: .
d_gene: .

CDR3nt: TGTGCCACCAGCAGAGAACTAGCGGGATTTAAGGGGAATGAGCAGTTCTTC
CDR3aa: CATSRELAGFKGNEQFF
len: 17
v_gene: TRBV15
j_gene: TRBJ2-1
abundance: few
d_gene: TRBD2